This T cell receptor (beta chain) derives from a study of CD8+CD57+ T cells in acquired aplastic anemia. Study-level background: Across the sorted CD4+ and CD8+ cells, DNA amounts averaged about 3 ug.

This clonotype came up many times. Template material for TCR beta VDJ and CDR3 profiling consisted of genomic DNA. TCRdb passed the reads through MiXCR, listing each CDR3 protein once. The data show roughly 81,000 distinct CDR3 sequences, approximately 46% seen once. Trimming stripped 6 bases from V and 10 bases from J, with 7 bases between. The length of the CDR3 is 10 residues. Looked up from germline, CDR1 is SGHAT and CDR2 is FQNNGV. The V gene is TRBV11-2, the J gene TRBJ2-1, with TRBD1 as a possible D gene (6 bases). The sequencing sample was made of sorted CD4+, CD8+, or CD8+CD57+ T cells (not recorded which) from PBMCs. This TCR was sampled from a human donor in good health, serving as a control. CDR3 protein: CASRGQEQFF. The DNA of the CDR3 is TGTGCCAGCAGGGGACAAGAGCAGTTCTTC. The whole variable domain, filled in from reference TRBV11-2 and TRBJ2-1, reads EAGVAQSPRYKIIEKRQSVAFWCNPISGHATLYWYQQILGQGPKLLIQFQNNGVVDDSQLPKDRFSAERLKGVDSTLKIQPAKLEDSAVYLCASRGQEQFFGPGTRLTVL.